These 13 T cell receptor beta chains were sequenced from one sample in a study of blood T cells in healthy people across ages. Alongside a J-beta primer mix, a sample-barcoded 5' primer served in a second PCR lasting about 7 to 11 cycles. TCRdb re-analysed the 5' RACE reads in MiXCR, keeping a single row per CDR3 protein. The sample contains about 1 million distinct CDR3 sequences, under 55% of which appear only once. The sequencing input was blood. These receptors all stem from a woman aged 60-75 years in good health.

The CDR3 is CGVTSGGLYNEQFF. Here the CDR3 DNA reads TGCGGTGTTACTTCTGGGGGACTATACAATGAGCAGTTCTTC. The V gene is TRBV20-1, the J gene TRBJ2-1; 7 bases align to TRBD2. This CDR3 comprises 14 residues. Germline loops: CDR1 DFQATT, CDR2 SNEGSKA (reference sequence).

The chain recombines TRBV20-1 with TRBJ2-7; D uncertain. V was pared by 1 base and J by 2 bases, with 9 bases between. This CDR3 has 13 amino acids. CDR1 is DFQATT and CDR2 is SNEGSKA in the germline V gene (reference sequence). The CDR3 protein is CSARGSAAYEQYF. In nucleotides, the CDR3 is TGCAGTGCTAGAGGGTCGGCGGCCTACGAGCAGTACTTC.

This chain uses TRBV2 with TRBJ1-1; D uncertain. From germline, CDR1 is SNHLY and CDR2 FYNNEI. This CDR3 region has 14 residues. Trimming removed 3 bases from V and 0 bases from J, with 8 bases in between. The CDR3 region has the DNA TGTGCCAGCAGTGAGCGGACGGTGAACACTGAAGCTTTCTTT. Its protein product is CASSERTVNTEAFF.

The chain carries TRBV29-1 and TRBJ1-2; D perhaps matches TRBD1 (5 bases). The germline V gene has CDR1 SQVTM and CDR2 ANQGSEA. The V end was cut by 3 bases, the J end by 4 bases, with 9 bases between. The CDR3 covers 12 residues. This CDR3 is CSVDREAYGYTF. CDR3 nucleotides: TGCAGCGTTGACAGGGAGGCCTATGGCTACACCTTC.

This chain joins TRBV10-3 and TRBJ1-2; D ambiguous. V was shortened by 3 bases and J by 7 bases, with 18 bases between the two germline ends. Germline assignment: CDR1 ENHRY and CDR2 SYGVKD. The CDR3 runs 15 residues. The CDR3 DNA reads TGTGCCATCAGTGATGGGTCAGGCGGAGGTTCTGGCTACACCTTC. Translated, it gives CAISDGSGGGSGYTF.

V and J are TRBV5-1 and TRBJ2-5; a possible D gene is TRBD2 (6 bases). CDR3 size: 15 residues. V was trimmed by 2 bases and J by 5 bases, leaving 16 bases between them. Germline values: CDR1 SGHRS, CDR2 YFSETQ. The CDR3 bases are TGCGCCAGCAGCTTTTTGGAGGGAACGGCGGAGACCCAGTACTTC. It codes for CASSFLEGTAETQYF.

This clonotype was seen a few times. The chain combines TRBV5-1 with TRBJ2-4; weak D call: TRBD2 (7 bases). The CDR3 length is 17 residues. V was pared by 0 bases and J by 1 base, with 14 bases between. Germline V gene data show CDR1 as SGHRS and CDR2 as YFSETQ. The CDR3 bases are TGCGCCAGCAGCTTGGTTGCGGGGGCGATCGCCAAAAACATTCAGTACTTC. Translation gives CASSLVAGAIAKNIQYF.

The chain is built from TRBV20-1 and TRBJ2-3; no definite D call. The germline V gene has CDR1 DFQATT and CDR2 SNEGSKA (reference sequence). The V and J ends lost 6 bases and 5 bases respectively, with 15 bases between them. The CDR3 has 13 amino acids. The DNA for the CDR3 is TGCAGTGCCCTAGGGTCCCTGGGAGATACGCAGTATTTT. Encoded protein: CSALGSLGDTQYF.

This clonotype is a singleton in its sample. The chain recombines TRBV27 with TRBJ2-3; TRBD2 aligns across 10 bases. This CDR3 has 16 residues. Per the germline V gene, CDR1 is MNHEY and CDR2 is SMNVEV (reference sequence). Trimming removed 1 base from V and 4 bases from J; junction bases left unmatched: 5. The CDR3 loop is CASSLYPSGRPDTQYF. DNA of the CDR3: TGTGCCAGCAGTTTATATCCTAGCGGGAGACCAGATACGCAGTATTTT.

The V and J genes are TRBV30 and TRBJ2-3; D not certain. CDR3 length: 13 residues. V gave up 2 bases and J gave up 6 bases, with 12 bases separating them. The germline gives CDR1 GTSNPN, CDR2 SVGIG (reference sequence). CDR3 in amino acids: CAWSSSIVDTQYF. CDR3 sequence (DNA): TGTGCCTGGAGTTCTTCTATCGTCGATACGCAGTATTTT.

This clonotype was observed a handful of times. The chain has TRBV20-1 and TRBJ2-5, with a weak D call TRBD1 (5 bases). V shed 5 bases and J shed 0 bases, with 7 bases lying between them. In germline, CDR1 is DFQATT, CDR2 SNEGSKA (reference sequence). This CDR3 is 12 amino acids long. This CDR3 is CSAETDQETQYF. CDR3 bases: TGCAGTGCTGAGACAGACCAAGAGACCCAGTACTTC.

There are many counts of this clonotype. The chain has TRBV20-1 and TRBJ2-5, with unresolved D. This CDR3 comprises 15 residues. Deletions cut 5 bases from V and 0 bases from J, with 16 bases between. Germline V gene sequence: CDR1 DFQATT, CDR2 SNEGSKA (reference sequence). In nucleotides, the CDR3 is TGCAGTGCTGCCCCTCCCAATTGGTACCAAGAGACCCAGTACTTC. Amino acid sequence: CSAAPPNWYQETQYF.

This clonotype has only a few counts. The chain uses TRBV12-3 or TRBV12-4 and TRBJ2-1, with 9 bases identical to TRBD2. The CDR3 length is 18 residues. The trim removed 3 bases at V and 5 bases at J, leaving 14 bases unmatched. The DNA for the CDR3 is TGTGCCAGCAGTTTTAGCCGACTGGGATTAGCGGGGGACAATGAGCAGTTCTTC. This encodes CASSFSRLGLAGDNEQFF.